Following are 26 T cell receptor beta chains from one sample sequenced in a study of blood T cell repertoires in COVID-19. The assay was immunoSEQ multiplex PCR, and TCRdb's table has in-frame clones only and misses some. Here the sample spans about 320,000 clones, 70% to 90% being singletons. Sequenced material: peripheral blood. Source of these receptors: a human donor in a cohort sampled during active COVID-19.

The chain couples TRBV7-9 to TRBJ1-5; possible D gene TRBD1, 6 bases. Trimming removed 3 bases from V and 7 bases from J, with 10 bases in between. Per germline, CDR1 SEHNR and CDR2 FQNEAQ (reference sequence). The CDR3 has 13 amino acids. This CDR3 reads CASSFGGQQPQHF. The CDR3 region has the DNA TGTGCCAGCAGCTTTGGGGGACAACAGCCCCAGCATTTT. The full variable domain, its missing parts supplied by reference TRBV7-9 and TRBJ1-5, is DTGVSQNPRHKITKRGQNVTFRCDPISEHNRLYWYRQTLGQGPEFLTYFQNEAQLEKSRLLSDRFSAERPKGSFSTLEIQRTEQGDSAMYLCASSFGGQQPQHFGDGTRLSIL.

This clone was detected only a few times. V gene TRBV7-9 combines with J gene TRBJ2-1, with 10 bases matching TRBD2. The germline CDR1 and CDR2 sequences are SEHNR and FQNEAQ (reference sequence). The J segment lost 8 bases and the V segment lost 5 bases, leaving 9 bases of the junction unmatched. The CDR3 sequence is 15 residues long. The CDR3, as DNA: TGTGCCAGCAGCAGAGCTAGCGGGGGCGGGGATGAGCAGTTCTTC. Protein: CASSRASGGGDEQFF.

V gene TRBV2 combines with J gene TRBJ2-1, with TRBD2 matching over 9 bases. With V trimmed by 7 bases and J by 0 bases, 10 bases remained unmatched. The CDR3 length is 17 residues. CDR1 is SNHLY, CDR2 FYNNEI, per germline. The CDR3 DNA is TGTGCCAGCAAGATTAGCGGGGGCCGGAGCTCCTACAATGAGCAGTTCTTC. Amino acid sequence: CASKISGGRSSYNEQFF.

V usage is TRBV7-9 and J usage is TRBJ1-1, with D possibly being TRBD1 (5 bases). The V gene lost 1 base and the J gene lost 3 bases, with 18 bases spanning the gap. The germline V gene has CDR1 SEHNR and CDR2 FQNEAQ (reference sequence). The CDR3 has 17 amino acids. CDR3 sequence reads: CASSLVNWAVGDTEAFF. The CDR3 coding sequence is TGTGCCAGCAGCTTAGTTAATTGGGCGGTAGGGGACACTGAAGCTTTCTTT.

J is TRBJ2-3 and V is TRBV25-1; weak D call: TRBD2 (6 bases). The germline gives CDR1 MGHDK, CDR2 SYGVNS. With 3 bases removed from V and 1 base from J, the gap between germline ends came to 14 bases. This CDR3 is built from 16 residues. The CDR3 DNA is TGTGCCAGCAGTGATGTCGGGGGAGAAGGCACAGATACGCAGTATTTT. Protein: CASSDVGGEGTDTQYF.

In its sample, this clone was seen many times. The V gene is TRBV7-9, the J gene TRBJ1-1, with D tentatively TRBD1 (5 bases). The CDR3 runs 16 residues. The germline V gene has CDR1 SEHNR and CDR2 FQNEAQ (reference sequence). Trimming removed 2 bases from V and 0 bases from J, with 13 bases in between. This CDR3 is CASSLNSQEMNTEAFF. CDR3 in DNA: TGTGCCAGCAGCTTAAACTCACAGGAGATGAACACTGAAGCTTTCTTT.

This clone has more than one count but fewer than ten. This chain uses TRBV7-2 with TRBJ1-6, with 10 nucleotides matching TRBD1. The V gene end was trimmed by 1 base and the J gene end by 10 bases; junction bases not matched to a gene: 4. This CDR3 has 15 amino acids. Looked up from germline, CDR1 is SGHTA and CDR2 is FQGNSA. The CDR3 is CASSLEGQGTSPLHF. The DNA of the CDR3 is TGTGCCAGCAGCTTAGAGGGACAGGGGACGTCACCCCTCCACTTT. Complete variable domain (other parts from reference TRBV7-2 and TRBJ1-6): GAGVSQSPSNKVTEKGKDVELRCDPISGHTALYWYRQSLGQGLEFLIYFQGNSAPDKSGLPSDRFSAERTGGSVSTLTIQRTQQEDSAVYLCASSLEGQGTSPLHFGNGTRLTVT.

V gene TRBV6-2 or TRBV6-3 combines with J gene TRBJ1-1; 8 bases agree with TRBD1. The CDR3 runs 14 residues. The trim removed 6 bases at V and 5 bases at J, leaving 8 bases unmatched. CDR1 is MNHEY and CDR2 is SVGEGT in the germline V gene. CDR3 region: CASSGRQGRTEAFF. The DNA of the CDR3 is TGTGCCAGCAGCGGTAGACAGGGGAGGACTGAAGCTTTCTTT.

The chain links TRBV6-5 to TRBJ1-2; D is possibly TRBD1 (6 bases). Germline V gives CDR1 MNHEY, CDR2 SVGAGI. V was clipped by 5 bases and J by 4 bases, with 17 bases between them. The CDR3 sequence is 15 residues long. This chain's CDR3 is CASSRTTTGLYGYTF. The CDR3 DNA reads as TGTGCCAGCAGTCGAACTACCACAGGGCTCTATGGCTACACCTTC.

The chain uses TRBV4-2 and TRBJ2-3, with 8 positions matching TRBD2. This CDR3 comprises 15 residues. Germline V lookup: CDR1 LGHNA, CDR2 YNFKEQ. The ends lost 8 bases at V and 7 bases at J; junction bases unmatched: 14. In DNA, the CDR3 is TGTGCCAGCGGACCCTCCGGGGGGGCCATCAATACGCAGTATTTT. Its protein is CASGPSGGAINTQYF.

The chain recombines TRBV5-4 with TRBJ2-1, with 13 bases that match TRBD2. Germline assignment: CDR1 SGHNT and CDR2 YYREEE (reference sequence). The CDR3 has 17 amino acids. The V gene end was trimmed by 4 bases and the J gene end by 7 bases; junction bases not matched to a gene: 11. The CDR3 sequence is CASSQGLAGESGNEQFF. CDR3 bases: TGTGCCAGCAGCCAAGGACTAGCGGGGGAGTCAGGGAATGAGCAGTTCTTC. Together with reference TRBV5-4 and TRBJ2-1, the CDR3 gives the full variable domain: ETGVTQSPTHLIKTRGQQVTLRCSSQSGHNTVSWYQQALGQGPQFIFQYYREEENGRGNFPPRFSGLQFPNYSSELNVNALELDDSALYLCASSQGLAGESGNEQFFGPGTRLTVL.

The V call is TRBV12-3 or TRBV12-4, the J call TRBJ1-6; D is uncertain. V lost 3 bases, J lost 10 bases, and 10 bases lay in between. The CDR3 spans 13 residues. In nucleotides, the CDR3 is TGTGCCAGCAGTTTCATCCCTGAGTCACCCCTCCACTTT. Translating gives CASSFIPESPLHF.

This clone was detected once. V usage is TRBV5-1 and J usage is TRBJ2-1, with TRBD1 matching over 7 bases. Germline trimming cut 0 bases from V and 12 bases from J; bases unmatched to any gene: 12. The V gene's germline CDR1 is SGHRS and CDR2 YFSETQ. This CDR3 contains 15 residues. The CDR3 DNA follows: TGCGCCAGCAGCTTGGGGGGACAGCAGGAGGTGGGGCAGTTCTTC. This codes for CASSLGGQQEVGQFF.

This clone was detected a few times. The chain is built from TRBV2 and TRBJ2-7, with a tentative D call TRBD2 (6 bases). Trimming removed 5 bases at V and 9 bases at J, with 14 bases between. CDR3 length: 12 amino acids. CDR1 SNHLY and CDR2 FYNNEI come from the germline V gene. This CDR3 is CASSRGESGQYF. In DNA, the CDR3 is TGTGCCAGCAGTCGCGGGGAAAGCGGGCAGTACTTC.

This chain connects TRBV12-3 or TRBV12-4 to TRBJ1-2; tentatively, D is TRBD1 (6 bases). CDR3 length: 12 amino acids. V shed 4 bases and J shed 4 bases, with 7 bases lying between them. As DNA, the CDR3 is TGTGCCAGCAGTTCAGGGGTCTATGGCTACACCTTC. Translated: CASSSGVYGYTF.

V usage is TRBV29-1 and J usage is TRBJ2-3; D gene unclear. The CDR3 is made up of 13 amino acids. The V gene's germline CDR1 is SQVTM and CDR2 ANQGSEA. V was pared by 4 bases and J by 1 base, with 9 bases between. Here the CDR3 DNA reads TGCAGCGTTGCTTTAATCGGCACAGATACGCAGTATTTT. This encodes CSVALIGTDTQYF.

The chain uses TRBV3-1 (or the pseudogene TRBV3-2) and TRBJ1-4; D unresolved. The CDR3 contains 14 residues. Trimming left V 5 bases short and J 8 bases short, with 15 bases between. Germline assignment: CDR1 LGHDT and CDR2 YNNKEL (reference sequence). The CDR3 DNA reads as TGTGCCAGCAGCTCGATTCGGGTAGGCGAAAAACTGTTTTTT. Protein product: CASSSIRVGEKLFF.

DNA of the CDR3: TGTGCCAGCAGTACAAAACCGGGACAGGGCACCTATGGCTACACCTTC. As protein: CASSTKPGQGTYGYTF. The rearrangement links TRBV6-6 to TRBJ1-2, with TRBD1 matching 9 bases. The CDR3 is made up of 16 amino acids. V lost 5 bases to trimming and J lost 4 bases; unmatched junction nucleotides: 11. CDR1 MNHNY and CDR2 SVGAGI come from the germline V gene (reference sequence).

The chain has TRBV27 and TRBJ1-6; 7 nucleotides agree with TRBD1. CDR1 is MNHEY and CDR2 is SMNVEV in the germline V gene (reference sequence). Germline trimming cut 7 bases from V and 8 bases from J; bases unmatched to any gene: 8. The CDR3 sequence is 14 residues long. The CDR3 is CASKGRGLYSPLHF. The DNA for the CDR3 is TGTGCCAGCAAAGGAAGGGGGCTGTATTCACCCCTCCACTTT.

DNA of the CDR3: TGCGCCAGCAGCTTGGAAAGGGGGATCACCTACGAGCAGTACTTC. This sequence encodes CASSLERGITYEQYF. This sequence joins TRBV5-1 and TRBJ2-7; a weak D match, TRBD1 (6 bases). Germline V gene lookup returns CDR1 SGHRS and CDR2 YFSETQ. V shed 0 bases and J shed 2 bases, with 12 bases lying between them. The CDR3 has 15 amino acids.

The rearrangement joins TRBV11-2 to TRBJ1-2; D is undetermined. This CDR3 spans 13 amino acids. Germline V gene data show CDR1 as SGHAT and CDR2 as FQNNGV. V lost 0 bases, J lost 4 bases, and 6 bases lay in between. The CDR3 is CASSLDLLYGYTF. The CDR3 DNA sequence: TGTGCCAGCAGCTTAGATCTTCTCTATGGCTACACCTTC. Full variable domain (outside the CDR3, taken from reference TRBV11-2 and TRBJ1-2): EAGVAQSPRYKIIEKRQSVAFWCNPISGHATLYWYQQILGQGPKLLIQFQNNGVVDDSQLPKDRFSAERLKGVDSTLKIQPAKLEDSAVYLCASSLDLLYGYTFGSGTRLTVV.

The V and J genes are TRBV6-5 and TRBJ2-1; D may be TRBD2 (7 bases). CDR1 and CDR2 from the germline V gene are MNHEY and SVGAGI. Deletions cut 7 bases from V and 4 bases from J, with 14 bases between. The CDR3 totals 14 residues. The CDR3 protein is CASKWGGPYNEQFF. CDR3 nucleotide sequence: TGTGCCAGCAAGTGGGGGGGCCCGTACAATGAGCAGTTCTTC.

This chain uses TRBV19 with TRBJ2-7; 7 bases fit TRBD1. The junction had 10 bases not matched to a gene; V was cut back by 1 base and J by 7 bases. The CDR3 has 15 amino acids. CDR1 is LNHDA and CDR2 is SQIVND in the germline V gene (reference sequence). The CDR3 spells CASSIVQGVKEEQYF. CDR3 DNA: TGTGCCAGTAGTATAGTCCAGGGGGTCAAGGAAGAGCAGTACTTC.

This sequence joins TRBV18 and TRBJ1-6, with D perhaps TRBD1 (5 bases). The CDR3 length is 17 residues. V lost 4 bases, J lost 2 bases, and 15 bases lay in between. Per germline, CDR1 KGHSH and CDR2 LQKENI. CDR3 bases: TGTGCCAGCTCACTGACGAGCGGGGGAACCTATAATTCACCCCTCCACTTT. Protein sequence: CASSLTSGGTYNSPLHF.

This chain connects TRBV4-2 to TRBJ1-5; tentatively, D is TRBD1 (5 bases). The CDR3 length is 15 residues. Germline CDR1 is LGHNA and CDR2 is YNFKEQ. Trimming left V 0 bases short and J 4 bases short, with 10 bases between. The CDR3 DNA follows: TGTGCCAGCAGCCAAGACGGGGGTGTGAATCAGCCCCAGCATTTT. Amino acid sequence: CASSQDGGVNQPQHF.

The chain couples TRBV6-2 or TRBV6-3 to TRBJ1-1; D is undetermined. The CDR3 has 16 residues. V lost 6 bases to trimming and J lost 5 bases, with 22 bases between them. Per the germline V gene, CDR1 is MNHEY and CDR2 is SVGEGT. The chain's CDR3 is CASSSFRLDLGTEAFF. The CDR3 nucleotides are TGTGCCAGCAGCTCTTTCCGTTTGGACTTAGGGACTGAAGCTTTCTTT.